This TCR beta chain came from a study of blood T cell repertoires in COVID-19. Sequencing used immunoSEQ multiplex PCR; TCRdb keeps in-frame clones, though not all of them. The sample shows about 140,000 clones, around nine tenths of them seen only once. Germline CDR1 SNHLY, CDR2 FYNNEI. CDR3 length: 13 residues. The V and J ends lost 4 bases and 4 bases respectively, with 10 bases between them. Notes on this clone: The same CDR3 arises from other DNA sequences in this sample as well.

The sample was peripheral blood. The sequence derives from a middle-aged woman with acute or convalescent COVID-19. The chain combines TRBV2 with TRBJ1-2; possible D gene TRBD1, 5 bases. CDR3 region: CASSAQGSYGYTF. The CDR3 coding sequence is TGTGCCAGCAGTGCCCAGGGATCCTATGGCTACACCTTC.